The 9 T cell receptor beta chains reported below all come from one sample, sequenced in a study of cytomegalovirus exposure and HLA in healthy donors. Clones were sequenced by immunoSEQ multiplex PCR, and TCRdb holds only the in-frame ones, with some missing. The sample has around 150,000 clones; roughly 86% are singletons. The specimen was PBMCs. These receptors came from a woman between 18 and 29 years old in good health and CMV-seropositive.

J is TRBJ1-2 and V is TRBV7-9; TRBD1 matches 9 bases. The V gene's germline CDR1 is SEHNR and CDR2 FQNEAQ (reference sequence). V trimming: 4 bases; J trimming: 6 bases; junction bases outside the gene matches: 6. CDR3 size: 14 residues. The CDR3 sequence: CASSYTGGTDGYTF. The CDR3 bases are TGTGCCAGCAGCTACACAGGGGGCACGGATGGCTACACCTTC.

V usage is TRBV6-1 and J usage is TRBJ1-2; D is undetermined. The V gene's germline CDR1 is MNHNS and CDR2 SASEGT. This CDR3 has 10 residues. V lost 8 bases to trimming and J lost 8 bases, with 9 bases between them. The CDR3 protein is CASAGWGYTF. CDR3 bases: TGTGCCAGCGCGGGTTGGGGCTACACCTTC.

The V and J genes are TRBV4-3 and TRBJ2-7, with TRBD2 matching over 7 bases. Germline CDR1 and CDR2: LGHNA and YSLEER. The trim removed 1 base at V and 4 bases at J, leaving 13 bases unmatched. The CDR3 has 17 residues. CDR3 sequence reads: CASSQVVWDYSLYEQYF. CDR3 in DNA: TGCGCCAGCAGCCAAGTTGTTTGGGACTATTCTCTATACGAGCAGTACTTC.

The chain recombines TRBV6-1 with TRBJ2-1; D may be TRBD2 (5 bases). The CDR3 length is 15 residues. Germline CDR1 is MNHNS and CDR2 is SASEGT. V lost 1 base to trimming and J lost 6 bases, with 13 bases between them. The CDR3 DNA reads TGTGCCAGCAGTGAAGGAGCGGCACCCCTCAATGAGCAGTTCTTC. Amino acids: CASSEGAAPLNEQFF.

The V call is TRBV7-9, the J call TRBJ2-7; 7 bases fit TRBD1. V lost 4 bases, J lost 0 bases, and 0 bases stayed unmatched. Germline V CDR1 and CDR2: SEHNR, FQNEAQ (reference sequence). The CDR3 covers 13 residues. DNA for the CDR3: TGTGCCAGCAGCTGGGACAGCTCCTACGAGCAGTACTTC. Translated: CASSWDSSYEQYF.

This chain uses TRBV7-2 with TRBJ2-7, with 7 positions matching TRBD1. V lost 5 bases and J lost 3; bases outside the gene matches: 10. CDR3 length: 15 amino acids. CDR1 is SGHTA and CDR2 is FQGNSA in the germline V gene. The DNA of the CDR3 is TGTGCCAGCAGCCGAGGGGGCCTGGGGAACTACGAGCAGTACTTC. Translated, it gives CASSRGGLGNYEQYF. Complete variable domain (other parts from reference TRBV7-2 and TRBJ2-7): GAGVSQSPSNKVTEKGKDVELRCDPISGHTALYWYRQSLGQGLEFLIYFQGNSAPDKSGLPSDRFSAERTGGSVSTLTIQRTQQEDSAVYLCASSRGGLGNYEQYFGPGTRLTVT.

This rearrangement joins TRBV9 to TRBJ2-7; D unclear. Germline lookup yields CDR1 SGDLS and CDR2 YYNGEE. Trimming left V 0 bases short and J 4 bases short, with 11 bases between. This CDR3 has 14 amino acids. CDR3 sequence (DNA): TGTGCCAGCAGCGTAGTGTTGGCAGAATACGAGCAGTACTTC. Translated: CASSVVLAEYEQYF. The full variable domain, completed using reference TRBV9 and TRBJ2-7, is DSGVTQTPKHLITATGQRVTLRCSPRSGDLSVYWYQQSLDQGLQFLIQYYNGEERAKGNILERFSAQQFPDLHSELNLSSLELGDSALYFCASSVVLAEYEQYFGPGTRLTVT.

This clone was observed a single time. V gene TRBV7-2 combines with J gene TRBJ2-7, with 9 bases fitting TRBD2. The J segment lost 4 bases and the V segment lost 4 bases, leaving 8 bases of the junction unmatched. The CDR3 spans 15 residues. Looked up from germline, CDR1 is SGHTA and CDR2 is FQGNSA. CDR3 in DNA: TGTGCCAGCAGCTGGGCGGGAGGGGCAGTTTACGAGCAGTACTTC. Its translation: CASSWAGGAVYEQYF.

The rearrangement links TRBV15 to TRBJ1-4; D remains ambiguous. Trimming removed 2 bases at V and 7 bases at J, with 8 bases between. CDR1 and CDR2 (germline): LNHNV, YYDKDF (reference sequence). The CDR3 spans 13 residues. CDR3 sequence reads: CATSRSRTEKLFF. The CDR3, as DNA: TGTGCCACCAGCAGATCGAGAACTGAAAAACTGTTTTTT.